This T cell receptor beta chain was identified during a study of blood T cell repertoires in COVID-19 (dated by TCRdb to 2019 to 2021). Some background on the complete study: The collaborator samples originated in the United States, Italy and Spain and spanned the acute and convalescent phases of COVID-19. The prospective study material was composed of cDNA or gDNA derived from T cells, B-cell-depleted T cells, or PBMCs. Subjects who had been exposed to COVID-19, were actively infected with it, or had recovered from it provided the deeply sampled blood TCRbeta repertoires that made up the dataset. The repertoires were released in a freely available public database meant as a resource for research on the immune response to SARS-CoV-2. The samples were drawn from the first 160 participants of the ongoing ImmuneRACE study and from about 1,200 subjects provided by 6 global collaborators. The sample metadata nearly always contained a de-identified subject ID, COVID-19 status, age in years and sex. Where available, HLA class I and class II types were taken from metadata supplied by the sample provider and were not determined by assay-based typing.

Participants in the prospective study were enrolled through a virtual design, were aged about 18 to 90 years, and lived in approximately 25 United States geographic areas. Cohort assignment in the prospective study relied on participant-reported clinical history from a screening survey and a study questionnaire. In the prospective study, mobile phlebotomists collected whole blood, serum and a nasopharyngeal or oropharyngeal swab from each participant. Participants in the prospective study had the option to provide additional blood draws and questionnaires over a roughly 2-month period. Prospective study blood samples were shipped either frozen or at room temperature before DNA extraction. Deletion took 3 bases off V and 3 bases off J, with a span of 13 bases between the germline ends. The CDR3 starts with the cysteine, ends with the phenylalanine, and has 15 residues. Only the CDR3 portion is preserved as DNA: 45 bases, with reading frame beginning at the first base. The germline V gene sets CDR1 to SGHVS and CDR2 to FNYEAQ.

Study-wide findings and limitations: Clinical and demographic metadata were provided uncurated, with the amount varying by source and participant.

The immunoSEQ Assay, a bias-controlled multiplex PCR, was used to amplify TCRbeta CDR3 regions from genomic DNA. The source study handled its data this way. The number of nucleated cells in each sample was estimated from the amplification of reference gene primers within the assay. To quantify the absolute abundance of each unique TCRbeta CDR3 rearrangement, sequence reads were collapsed and filtered. Productive Simpson clonality was computed per sample as the square root of Simpson's diversity index over productive rearrangements. TCRdb obtained this table from immuneACCESS and retained in-frame rearrangements with V and J assigned. These tables miss some clones; where compared with another copy, unresolved V genes account for less than half of the shortfall, and the remainder is unexplained. The DNA was the basis for D and trimming; V, J and clone size are from that table. This sample lists hundreds of thousands of clones; about 84% were detected once. The ten largest make up nearly 7.5% of the sample.

With regard to this clone: Its antigen target is currently unknown. One base away there is no much larger clone; base qualities are not given.

The sequence was obtained from a woman aged 40 to 50 with acute COVID-19. Material: PBMCs or T cells enriched from blood (not recorded which). Rearrangement joined TRBV7-6 to TRBJ2-3, with a tentative D gene TRBD2 over 7 matching bases. The CDR3 here reads CASSLWGGQTDTQYF. DNA sequence: TGTGCCAGCAGCTTGTGGGGGGGCCAAACAGATACGCAGTATTTT.